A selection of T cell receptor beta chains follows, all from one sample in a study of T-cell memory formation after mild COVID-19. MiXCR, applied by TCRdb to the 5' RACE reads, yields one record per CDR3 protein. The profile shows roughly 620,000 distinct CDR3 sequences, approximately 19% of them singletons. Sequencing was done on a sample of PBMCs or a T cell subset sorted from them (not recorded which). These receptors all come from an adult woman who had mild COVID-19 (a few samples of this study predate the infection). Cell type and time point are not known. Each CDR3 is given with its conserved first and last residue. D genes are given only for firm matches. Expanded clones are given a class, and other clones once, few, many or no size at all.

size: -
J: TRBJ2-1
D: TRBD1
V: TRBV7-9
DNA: TGTGCCAGCAGCGCGTCGGACAGGGGAAATGAGCAGTTCTTC
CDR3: CASSASDRGNEQFF

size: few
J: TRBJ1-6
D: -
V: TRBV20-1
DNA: TGCAGTGCTAGAGCGAGGGCAGGGAAAGTAGTCTCACCCCTCCACTTT
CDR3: CSARARAGKVVSPLHF

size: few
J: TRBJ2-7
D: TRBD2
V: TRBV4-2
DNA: TGTGCCAGCAGCCAAGAAGAGGGCGGGAGGGCCAGATCCTCGTACGAGCAGTACTTC
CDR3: CASSQEEGGRARSSYEQYF

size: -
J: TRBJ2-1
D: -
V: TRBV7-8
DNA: TGTGCCAGCAGCGCGGGTGTTGGGGGTATGGTTGAGCAGTTCTTC
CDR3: CASSAGVGGMVEQFF

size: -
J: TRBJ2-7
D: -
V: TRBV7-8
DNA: TGTGCCAGCAGCTTAGAACGGGGCCACGAGCAGTACTTC
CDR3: CASSLERGHEQYF

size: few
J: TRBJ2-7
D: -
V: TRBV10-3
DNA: TGTGCCATCAGTGGAGAACAGGACAGAAACTACGAGCAGTACTTC
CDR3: CAISGEQDRNYEQYF

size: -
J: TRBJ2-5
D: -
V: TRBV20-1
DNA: TGCAGTGCGCCGGGTGGGAGTGGAGAGACCCAGTACTTC
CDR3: CSAPGGSGETQYF

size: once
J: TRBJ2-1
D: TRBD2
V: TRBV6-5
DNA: TGTGCCAGCAACCCACTCGCGGGCGGGGGGGCCGTGAATGAGCAGTTCTTC
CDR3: CASNPLAGGGAVNEQFF

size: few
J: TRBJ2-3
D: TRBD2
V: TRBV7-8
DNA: TGTGCCAGCAGCTCAAGGGACCAGGTCGAGGGACTAGCGGGAGTGGCAGATACGCAGTATTTT
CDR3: CASSSRDQVEGLAGVADTQYF

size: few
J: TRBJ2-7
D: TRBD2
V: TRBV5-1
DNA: TGCGCCAGCAGCTTCGGGACTAGCGGGGGGCCCTACGAGCAGTACTTC
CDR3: CASSFGTSGGPYEQYF

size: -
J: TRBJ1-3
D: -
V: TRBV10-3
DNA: TGTGCCATCTTAACCCGGGATCCCCAGGAGGGAAACACCATATATTTT
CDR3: CAILTRDPQEGNTIYF

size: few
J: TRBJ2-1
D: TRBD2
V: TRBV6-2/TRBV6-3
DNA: TGTGCCAGCAGTTCGGGCGGGAGGCTGTTGAATGAGCAGTTCTTC
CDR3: CASSSGGRLLNEQFF

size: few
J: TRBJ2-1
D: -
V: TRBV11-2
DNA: TGTGCCAGCAGCTTAACCGGGAGAGGCTCCTACAATGAGCAGTTCTTC
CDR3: CASSLTGRGSYNEQFF

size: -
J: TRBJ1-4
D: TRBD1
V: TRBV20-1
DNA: TGCAGTGCGAAGACAGGGCGGGCTAATGAAAAACTGTTTTTT
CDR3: CSAKTGRANEKLFF

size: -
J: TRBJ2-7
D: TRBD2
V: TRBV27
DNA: TGTGCCAGCAGCAGATGGTCCGGGACTAGCGGGGGTTACGAGCAGTACTTC
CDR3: CASSRWSGTSGGYEQYF

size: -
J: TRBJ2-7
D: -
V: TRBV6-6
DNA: TGTGCCAGCAGTCCCGGGACGGCGGACCGACGGTACTTC
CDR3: CASSPGTADRRYF

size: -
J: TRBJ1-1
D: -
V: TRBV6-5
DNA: TGTGCCAGCAGTTACTCCCGGTGGGCGAACACTGAAGCTTTCTTT
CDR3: CASSYSRWANTEAFF

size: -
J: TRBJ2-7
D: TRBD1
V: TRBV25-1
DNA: TGTGCCAGCAGTGAACCCCTCGGGACAGGGAGCTACGAGCAGTACTTC
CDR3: CASSEPLGTGSYEQYF

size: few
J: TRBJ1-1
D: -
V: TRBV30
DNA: TGTGCCTGGACCCAGGGTGACGGCACTGAAGCTTTCTTT
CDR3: CAWTQGDGTEAFF

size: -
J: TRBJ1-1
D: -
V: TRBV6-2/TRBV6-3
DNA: TGTGCCAGCAGTTACCCCCCGGACAGTTCGCAGAACACTGAAGCTTTCTTT
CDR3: CASSYPPDSSQNTEAFF

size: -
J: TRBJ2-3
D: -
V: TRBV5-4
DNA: TGTGCCAGCAGCTTGTTAGCGACCACTAGCACAGATACGCAGTATTTT
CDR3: CASSLLATTSTDTQYF

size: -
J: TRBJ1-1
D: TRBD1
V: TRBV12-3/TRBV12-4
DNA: TGTGCCAGCAGTTTACGGGACAGGGAGATTAACACTGAAGCTTTCTTT
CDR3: CASSLRDREINTEAFF

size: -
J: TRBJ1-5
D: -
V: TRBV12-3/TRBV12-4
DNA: TGTGCCAGCACCTTTGGAGCCACAGTAGGTCAGCCCCAGCATTTT
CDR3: CASTFGATVGQPQHF

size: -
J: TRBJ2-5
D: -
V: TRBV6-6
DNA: TGTGCCAGCAGTTACTCGGACCCCCAATCCCGGTACCAAGAGACCCAGTACTTC
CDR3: CASSYSDPQSRYQETQYF

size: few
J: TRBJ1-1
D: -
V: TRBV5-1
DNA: TGCGCCAGCGATGAAACAGGACAGCCGAACACTGAAGCTTTCTTT
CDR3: CASDETGQPNTEAFF